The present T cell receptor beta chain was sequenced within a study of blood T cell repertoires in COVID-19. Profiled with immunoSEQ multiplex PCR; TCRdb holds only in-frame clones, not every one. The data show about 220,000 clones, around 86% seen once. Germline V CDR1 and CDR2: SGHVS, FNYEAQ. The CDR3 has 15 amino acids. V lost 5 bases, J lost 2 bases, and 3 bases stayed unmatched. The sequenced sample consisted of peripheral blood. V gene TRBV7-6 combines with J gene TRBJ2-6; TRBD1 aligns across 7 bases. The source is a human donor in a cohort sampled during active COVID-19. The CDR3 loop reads CASSVDRAGANVLTF. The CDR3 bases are TGTGCCAGCAGCGTCGACAGGGCTGGGGCCAACGTCCTGACTTTC.